The 32 T cell receptor beta chains presented below share a single source sample, sequenced in a study of response to subunit inactivated influenza vaccine. MiXCR was run by TCRdb on the RT-PCR reads, yielding one entry per CDR3 protein. The sample contains around 250,000 distinct CDR3 sequences, 10% to 15% of which appear only once. The source material was non-naive T cells sorted from PBMCs, sampled 14 to 15 days before vaccination. Receptors were obtained from a man aged 45-60 years who received an inactivated influenza vaccine.

This clonotype appeared many times. The CDR3 protein is CASRTGFRDQPQHF. Written as DNA, the CDR3 is TGTGCCAGCAGGACGGGGTTTAGGGATCAGCCCCAGCATTTT. This chain connects TRBV28 to TRBJ1-5; D unclear. There are 14 residues in the CDR3. Trimming took 6 bases from V and 5 from J, leaving 14 bases between them. Germline V gene lookup returns CDR1 MDHEN and CDR2 SYDVKM.

The chain combines TRBV12-3 or TRBV12-4 with TRBJ2-7; 8 bases align to TRBD1. The V segment lost 5 bases and the J segment 4 bases; nucleotides outside the gene matches: 10. The CDR3 contains 15 residues. CDR3 protein: CASSARQGMGYEQYF. Here the CDR3 DNA reads TGTGCCAGCAGTGCGAGACAGGGGATGGGGTACGAGCAGTACTTC.

The chain carries TRBV9 and TRBJ1-6, with 7 bases that match TRBD1. The junction had 5 bases not matched to a gene; V was cut back by 2 bases and J by 9 bases. The CDR3 has 14 residues. Looked up from germline, CDR1 is SGDLS and CDR2 is YYNGEE. CDR3 amino acids: CASSVTGDASPLHF. The CDR3 DNA follows: TGTGCCAGCAGCGTTACAGGGGATGCTTCACCCCTCCACTTT.

This clonotype was counted a few times. This chain joins TRBV5-1 and TRBJ2-7, with 10 positions matching TRBD1. The CDR3 extends over 14 amino acids. The germline CDR1 and CDR2 sequences are SGHRS and YFSETQ. V shed 2 bases and J 7 bases; nucleotides not matched to a gene: 6. The CDR3 DNA sequence: TGCGCCAGCAGCTTTGGGACAGGGGATGGAGAGCAGTACTTC. It codes for CASSFGTGDGEQYF.

This chain links TRBV7-2 with TRBJ2-1, with a weak D call TRBD1 (6 bases). This CDR3 contains 17 residues. Germline V gene lookup returns CDR1 SGHTA and CDR2 FQGNSA. V lost 1 base and J 4 bases, leaving 17 bases between the germline ends. The CDR3 sequence: CASSLVGTTPGYNEQFF. CDR3 DNA sequence: TGTGCCAGCAGCTTAGTTGGGACAACCCCGGGATACAATGAGCAGTTCTTC.

The V and J genes are TRBV5-5 and TRBJ2-2, with 12 bases matching TRBD1. The germline V gene encodes CDR1 SGHKS and CDR2 YYEKEE (reference sequence). The CDR3 contains 15 residues. The ends lost 4 bases at V and 8 bases at J; junction bases unmatched: 6. CDR3 nucleotide sequence: TGTGCCAGCAGCACCGGGACAGGGGGCTTAGGGGAGCTGTTTTTT. Residues: CASSTGTGGLGELFF. Full variable domain (rest looked up from reference TRBV5-5 and TRBJ2-2): DAGVTQSPTHLIKTRGQQVTLRCSPISGHKSVSWYQQVLGQGPQFIFQYYEKEERGRGNFPDRFSARQFPNYSSELNVNALLLGDSALYLCASSTGTGGLGELFFGEGSRLTVL.

This clonotype was seen more than once but under ten times. The genes are TRBV20-1 and TRBJ1-1, with no clear D. V shed 6 bases and J shed 5 bases, with 13 bases lying between them. Germline assignment: CDR1 DFQATT and CDR2 SNEGSKA (reference sequence). The CDR3 runs to 12 residues. The CDR3 DNA follows: TGCAGTGCCATACCCGTGGGGACTGAAGCTTTCTTT. Amino acid sequence: CSAIPVGTEAFF.

This clonotype has only one observation. The chain uses TRBV5-4 and TRBJ2-3; 10 bases align to TRBD2. The CDR3 totals 21 residues. Germline V gene data show CDR1 as SGHNT and CDR2 as YYREEE (reference sequence). V shed 4 bases, J shed 4 bases, and the junction held 24 bases outside the gene matches. CDR3 sequence reads: CASSVAPGTSVVGAVADTQYF. CDR3 nucleotide sequence: TGTGCCAGCAGCGTCGCCCCTGGGACTAGCGTAGTAGGGGCAGTCGCAGATACGCAGTATTTT.

This chain connects TRBV3-1 to TRBJ2-7; D call uncertain. The CDR3 is 14 amino acids. Trimming removed 1 base from V and 2 bases from J, with 9 bases in between. The germline gives CDR1 LGHDT, CDR2 YNNKEL (reference sequence). In DNA form, the CDR3 reads TGTGCCAGCAGCCAAGGGGTAGAAACCTACGAGCAGTACTTC. Translated: CASSQGVETYEQYF.

This clonotype has ten or more counts. The chain is built from TRBV15 and TRBJ2-5; D gene uncertain. Trimming took off 4 bases at V and 5 bases at J, with 14 bases between the two ends. The germline V gene has CDR1 LNHNV and CDR2 YYDKDF (reference sequence). This CDR3 is built from 14 residues. Written as DNA, the CDR3 is TGTGCCACCAGCATTCAACTCGAAAGGGAGACCCAGTACTTC. This gives the protein CATSIQLERETQYF.

This chain connects TRBV4-1 to TRBJ2-3, with 13 bases matching TRBD2. The germline gives CDR1 MGHRA, CDR2 YSYEKL. The CDR3 has 17 residues. V lost 1 base, J lost 0 bases, and 1 base stayed unmatched. The CDR3 is CASSQGLAGGSTDTQYF. The CDR3 coding sequence is TGCGCCAGCAGCCAAGGACTAGCGGGGGGAAGCACAGATACGCAGTATTTT.

This clonotype was seen at least ten times. The V gene is TRBV7-2, the J gene TRBJ1-1; 8 bases line up with TRBD1. Per the germline V gene, CDR1 is SGHTA and CDR2 is FQGNSA. CDR3 length equals 13 residues. The J segment lost 3 bases and the V segment lost 6 bases, leaving 3 bases of the junction unmatched. The CDR3 region is CASSLDRDTEAFF. CDR3 in DNA: TGTGCCAGCAGTTTGGACAGGGACACTGAAGCTTTCTTT.

The chain combines TRBV20-1 with TRBJ2-3; D possibly uses TRBD1 or TRBD2 (5 bases each). Trimming shortened V by 4 bases and J by 0 bases, and 8 bases separated the two germline ends. The CDR3 is 13 amino acids. Looked up from germline, CDR1 is DFQATT and CDR2 is SNEGSKA (reference sequence). The CDR3: CSANGGSTDTQYF. Written as DNA, the CDR3 is TGCAGTGCTAATGGGGGAAGCACAGATACGCAGTATTTT.

This clonotype was seen repeatedly, ten times or more. This chain connects TRBV7-2 to TRBJ2-5; 8 bases map to TRBD2. This CDR3 region has 15 residues. The germline CDR1 and CDR2 sequences are SGHTA and FQGNSA. J was trimmed by 5 bases and V by 2 bases; bases with no gene match: 7. The CDR3 region has the DNA TGTGCCAGCAGCTTATATCGGGGGGGCCTTGAGACCCAGTACTTC. This codes for CASSLYRGGLETQYF.

This clonotype was detected only a few times. The gene calls are TRBV7-9 and TRBJ2-7; 7 bases align to TRBD1. Germline-derived CDR1 and CDR2 are SEHNR and FQNEAQ (reference sequence). The CDR3 runs to 15 residues. The V and J ends lost 0 bases and 7 bases, in that order; junction bases with no gene match: 9. The CDR3 sequence: CASSLARDRTNEQYF. Here the CDR3 DNA reads TGTGCCAGCAGCTTAGCACGGGACAGAACTAATGAGCAGTACTTC.

The CDR3 loop reads CASSILHGTVRNQPQHF. The CDR3 DNA follows: TGTGCCAGTAGTATTCTCCACGGGACAGTGCGCAATCAGCCCCAGCATTTT. The chain joins TRBV19 to TRBJ1-5; 7 bases line up with TRBD1. The CDR3 length is 17 residues. Germline CDR1 LNHDA, CDR2 SQIVND (reference sequence). The V and J ends lost 3 bases and 2 bases, in that order; junction bases with no gene match: 10.

J is TRBJ2-4 and V is TRBV5-1; 14 nucleotides match TRBD2. Per the germline V gene, CDR1 is SGHRS and CDR2 is YFSETQ. J lost 6 bases, V lost 4 bases, and 15 bases had no gene match. CDR3 length equals 19 residues. The DNA for the CDR3 is TGCGCCAGCAGCCCCGGACTAGCGGGGGGATCCCGTTGGGGAAACATTCAGTACTTC. Protein sequence: CASSPGLAGGSRWGNIQYF.

The chain joins TRBV6-6 to TRBJ2-3; the match to TRBD2 covers 7 bases. Unmatched junction bases numbered 3, after V lost 7 bases and J lost 2 bases. The CDR3 spans 13 residues. The germline CDR1 and CDR2 sequences are MNHNY and SVGAGI (reference sequence). The CDR3 bases are TGTGCCAGCATGGCGGGAGACACAGATACGCAGTATTTT. It specifies CASMAGDTDTQYF.

Only a few counts were recorded for this clonotype. The chain employs TRBV20-1 and TRBJ1-2; D perhaps matches TRBD1 (5 bases). Trimming shortened V by 3 bases and J by 1 base, and 15 bases separated the two germline ends. Looked up from germline, CDR1 is DFQATT and CDR2 is SNEGSKA (reference sequence). This CDR3 is built from 15 residues. In DNA form, the CDR3 reads TGCAGTGCTAGCCCCCCCACAAGGGGTAACTATGGCTACACCTTC. Amino acids: CSASPPTRGNYGYTF.

This clonotype was observed many times. This chain connects TRBV5-1 to TRBJ2-7, with 8 bases lining up with TRBD2. Germline values: CDR1 SGHRS, CDR2 YFSETQ. The CDR3 length is 14 residues. J lost 6 bases, V lost 7 bases, and 12 bases had no gene match. The CDR3 spells CASHESGSRSEQYF. The CDR3 nucleotides read TGCGCCAGCCATGAAAGCGGGAGTCGGTCCGAGCAGTACTTC.

In this sample, this clonotype turned up a few times. This chain joins TRBV11-2 and TRBJ1-1; tentatively, D is TRBD1 (6 bases). The V and J ends lost 2 bases and 0 bases respectively, with 10 bases between them. CDR3 length: 15 residues. Germline values: CDR1 SGHAT, CDR2 FQNNGV. In DNA form, the CDR3 reads TGTGCCAGCAGCTTATTAACAGGGCTGAACACTGAAGCTTTCTTT. Translation gives CASSLLTGLNTEAFF.

This clonotype was seen repeatedly, ten times or more. The V gene is TRBV7-2, the J gene TRBJ2-1; 7 bases map to TRBD2. Germline values: CDR1 SGHTA, CDR2 FQGNSA. V was clipped by 0 bases and J by 0 bases; unmatched bases: 11. The CDR3 has 19 residues. Here the CDR3 DNA reads TGTGCCAGCAGCTTAGCTGGCGGGGGACGAGCAGGCTCCTACAATGAGCAGTTCTTC. It yields the protein CASSLAGGGRAGSYNEQFF.

This clonotype was found a few times. Here the CDR3 reads CSAARQGIAYEQYF. The CDR3 DNA follows: TGCAGTGCAGCAAGACAGGGGATTGCCTACGAGCAGTACTTC. This rearrangement joins TRBV20-1 to TRBJ2-7; TRBD1 aligns across 8 bases. In germline, CDR1 is DFQATT, CDR2 SNEGSKA (reference sequence). The CDR3 contains 14 residues. J gave up 2 bases and V 6 bases, and 9 bases lay outside the gene matches.

The gene calls are TRBV7-3 and TRBJ2-3; no clear D gene. Trimming left V 6 bases short and J 2 bases short, with 12 bases between. The V gene's germline CDR1 is SGHTA and CDR2 FQGTGA. This CDR3 is 14 amino acids long. CDR3 sequence reads: CASRESLPTDTQYF. CDR3 DNA sequence: TGTGCCAGCAGAGAGTCTTTACCCACAGATACGCAGTATTTT. Filled out from reference TRBV7-3 and TRBJ2-3, the complete variable domain reads GAGVSQTPSNKVTEKGKYVELRCDPISGHTALYWYRQSLGQGPEFLIYFQGTGAADDSGLPNDRFFAVRPEGSVSTLKIQRTERGDSAVYLCASRESLPTDTQYFGPGTRLTVL.

This clonotype was seen repeatedly, ten times or more. V gene TRBV12-3 or TRBV12-4 combines with J gene TRBJ2-7; D possibly corresponds to TRBD2 (5 bases). Trimming stripped 10 bases from V and 2 bases from J, with 12 bases between. CDR3 length equals 12 residues. The CDR3 is CATGTHPYEQYF. The CDR3 DNA reads TGTGCCACGGGAACCCACCCCTACGAGCAGTACTTC.

There are many counts of this clonotype. The V and J genes are TRBV6-2 or TRBV6-3 and TRBJ2-1; 7 nucleotides line up with TRBD2. The germline V gene has CDR1 MNHEY and CDR2 SVGEGT. This CDR3 has 14 residues. V shed 5 bases and J 5 bases; nucleotides not matched to a gene: 6. The DNA for the CDR3 is TGTGCCAGCAGTCGGCTAGCGGCAAACAATGAGCAGTTCTTC. This gives the protein CASSRLAANNEQFF.

This clonotype has only a few counts. The V call is TRBV7-6, the J call TRBJ2-2; either TRBD1 or TRBD2 may fit D (5 bases each). This CDR3 contains 17 residues. Trimming took off 0 bases at V and 7 bases at J, with 18 bases between the two ends. Germline CDR1 is SGHVS and CDR2 is FNYEAQ. CDR3 sequence (DNA): TGTGCCAGCAGCTTAGCGCGTGGACGGGACCGGGGCGGGGAGCTGTTTTTT. Protein sequence: CASSLARGRDRGGELFF.

The rearrangement uses TRBV18 and TRBJ1-4, with 11 bases lining up with TRBD1. V was pared by 0 bases and J by 5 bases, with 11 bases of the junction left unmatched. Germline-derived CDR1 and CDR2 are KGHSH and LQKENI. This CDR3 is 19 amino acids long. Here the CDR3 DNA reads TGTGCCAGCTCACCACCGAGGACAGGGGGCCGGGACCGAAATGAAAAACTGTTTTTT. Its translation: CASSPPRTGGRDRNEKLFF.

This clonotype occurred a few times. This chain links TRBV20-1 with TRBJ2-7; 7 bases fit TRBD1. CDR3 length equals 14 residues. Unmatched junction bases numbered 10, after V lost 5 bases and J lost 3 bases. The germline V gene encodes CDR1 DFQATT and CDR2 SNEGSKA (reference sequence). CDR3 in amino acids: CSARITGQLYEQYF. In nucleotides, the CDR3 is TGCAGTGCTCGTATAACGGGACAGCTCTACGAGCAGTACTTC.

This clonotype occurred many times. The chain employs TRBV28 and TRBJ1-1; D may be TRBD1 (5 bases). The germline V gene has CDR1 MDHEN and CDR2 SYDVKM. V gave up 6 bases and J gave up 4 bases, with 12 bases separating them. This CDR3 contains 13 residues. CDR3 in DNA: TGTGCCAGCAGGAGCGGACAAAGCACTGAAGCTTTCTTT. It translates to CASRSGQSTEAFF.

As DNA, the CDR3 is TGTGCCAGCAGAGGGCTAGCGGGACTAGATACGCAGTATTTT. Its protein product is CASRGLAGLDTQYF. J is TRBJ2-3 and V is TRBV7-2, with 9 bases aligning to TRBD2. The CDR3 contains 14 residues. Germline trimming cut 6 bases from V and 5 bases from J; bases unmatched to any gene: 6. Germline CDR1 and CDR2: SGHTA and FQGNSA.

This clonotype was observed many times. The rearrangement links TRBV20-1 to TRBJ1-4; tentative D call: TRBD1 (5 bases). V was trimmed by 6 bases and J by 5 bases, leaving 13 bases between them. The CDR3 covers 13 residues. In germline, CDR1 is DFQATT, CDR2 SNEGSKA (reference sequence). Here the CDR3 reads CSATTATNEKLFF. The CDR3 DNA follows: TGCAGTGCCACGACAGCTACCAATGAAAAACTGTTTTTT.